The 10 T cell receptor beta chains listed next were all sequenced from one sample in a study of blood T cells in healthy people across ages. PCR was performed a second time for roughly 7 to 11 cycles using a sample-barcoded 5' primer and a J-beta primer mix. TCRdb processed the 5' RACE reads anew with MiXCR; each CDR3 protein has one entry. The table records roughly 800,000 distinct CDR3 sequences, around 25% of them present only once. This sample was shared with a second study, whose subject was T cells of mothers and their children.

The sample was blood. These TCRs come from a boy between 10 and 17 years old in good health.

The rearrangement links TRBV20-1 to TRBJ1-6; a weak D match, TRBD1 (6 bases). V was pared by 1 base and J by 7 bases, with 14 bases between. This CDR3 comprises 15 residues. In germline, CDR1 is DFQATT, CDR2 SNEGSKA (reference sequence). Here the CDR3 DNA reads TGCAGTGCTAGAGCGTCAGGGGCGCGGAATTCACCCCTCCACTTT. Translation gives CSARASGARNSPLHF.

The CDR3 loop reads CSAYSGTPYEQYF. In nucleotides, the CDR3 is TGCAGCGCATACTCCGGGACCCCCTACGAGCAGTACTTC. This sequence joins TRBV29-1 and TRBJ2-7; the D call may be TRBD1 or TRBD2 (5 bases each). The CDR3 consists of 13 residues. The germline V gene has CDR1 SQVTM and CDR2 ANQGSEA. Trimming took off 7 bases at V and 2 bases at J, with 15 bases between the two ends.

As concerns this clonotype: An end of the junction does not agree with germline; a read error may underlie this. The chain joins TRBV6-4 to TRBJ2-2; tentative D call: TRBD2 (5 bases). Germline V CDR1 and CDR2: MRHNA, SNTAGT. The CDR3 consists of 13 residues. As DNA, the CDR3 is TGTGCCAGCAGTGACAGTAGCACCGGGGAGCTGCTTTTT. Translation: CASSDSSTGELLF.

The rearrangement links TRBV12-3 or TRBV12-4 to TRBJ2-7, with D perhaps TRBD1 (6 bases). V shed 5 bases and J shed 7 bases, with 18 bases lying between them. The CDR3 has 14 amino acids. CDR3 sequence reads: CASSKGDDRSEQYF. CDR3 bases: TGTGCCAGCAGTAAAGGGGATGACAGGAGTGAGCAGTACTTC.

This clonotype has more than one count but fewer than ten. The V call is TRBV29-1, the J call TRBJ1-2, with D unclear. Trimming left V 6 bases short and J 3 bases short, with 11 bases between. This CDR3 contains 12 residues. Germline CDR1 SQVTM, CDR2 ANQGSEA. The CDR3 sequence is CSVAGEDYGYTF. Written as DNA, the CDR3 is TGCAGCGTGGCAGGAGAGGACTATGGCTACACCTTC.

The table lists this clonotype with a few counts. The chain combines TRBV20-1 with TRBJ2-5; 7 bases are a match to TRBD1. The J call may be in error: the DNA end matches TRBJ2-1 better. Germline assignment: CDR1 DFQATT and CDR2 SNEGSKA (reference sequence). The CDR3 totals 15 residues. CDR3 sequence reads: CSAITPTGAHNEQFF. In DNA form, the CDR3 reads TGCAGTGCTATTACTCCCACAGGGGCCCACAATGAGCAGTTCTTC.

The V call is TRBV12-3 or TRBV12-4, the J call TRBJ1-2; tentative D call: TRBD1 (5 bases). CDR3 length: 13 amino acids. The ends were cut back, 6 bases at V and 4 bases at J, with 12 bases in the middle. CDR3 nucleotides: TGTGCCAGCAGCGAAGCGGGGACCTATGGCTACACCTTC. Translating gives CASSEAGTYGYTF.

This clonotype has only a few counts. CDR3 bases: TGTGCCAGCAGCTCTCCGGGACTCGTCGCCTACGAGCAGTACTTC. Translation: CASSSPGLVAYEQYF. The genes are TRBV7-9 and TRBJ2-7, with a possible D match to TRBD2 (6 bases). V shed 4 bases and J shed 2 bases, with 15 bases lying between them. The CDR3 totals 15 residues. Per the germline V gene, CDR1 is SEHNR and CDR2 is FQNEAQ (reference sequence).

This clonotype was picked up a small number of times. This chain uses TRBV7-2 with TRBJ2-5; TRBD2 matches 7 bases. The CDR3 loop spans 14 amino acids. CDR1 is SGHTA, CDR2 FQGNSA, per germline. Trimming took 4 bases from V and 2 from J; bases not matched to a gene: 4. The CDR3 region is CASSYRLAQETQYF. CDR3 coding DNA: TGTGCCAGCAGCTACAGACTAGCACAAGAGACCCAGTACTTC.

The V gene is TRBV4-1, the J gene TRBJ2-7; TRBD2 agrees at 11 bases. The V gene's germline CDR1 is MGHRA and CDR2 YSYEKL. This CDR3 is 15 amino acids long. V gave up 1 base and J gave up 6 bases; unmatched junction bases: 5. The CDR3 loop is CASSQAVLAGVEQYF. The CDR3 nucleotides are TGCGCCAGCAGCCAAGCGGTACTAGCGGGAGTCGAGCAGTACTTC.